These T cell receptor beta chains were read from a single sample in a study of CD4+ T cells in melanoma. Profiled with immunoSEQ multiplex PCR; TCRdb holds only in-frame clones, not every one. The top ten hold roughly 10% of the sample, which has around 13,000 clones, under 80% seen once. The sample consisted of cells from a culture (not recorded whether cultured in vitro). The receptor set was obtained from a human donor with melanoma. CDR3s include the opening cysteine and the closing phenylalanine or tryptophan. A D gene is named only where the DNA matches it firmly. The listing skips clone size in some rows; elsewhere it reads once, few, many or a size class.

D gene,clone size,V gene,J gene,CDR3 DNA,CDR3 protein
.,.,TRBV11-2,TRBJ2-1,TGTGCCAGCAGCTTCGGGGCTAGTAGGTTCGTAGACAATGAGCAGTTCTTC,CASSFGASRFVDNEQFF
TRBD1,.,TRBV5-5,TRBJ1-5,TGTGCCAGCAGCTTTGGACAGGGCAATCAGCCCCAGCATTTT,CASSFGQGNQPQHF
TRBD1,.,TRBV28,TRBJ2-5,TGTGCCAGCAGTTCATCCGGGACAGCTCAAGAGACCCAGTACTTC,CASSSSGTAQETQYF
.,once,TRBV9,TRBJ2-5,TGTGCCAGCAGCGTGAGTTTGCTCCTCCAAGAGACCCAGTACTTC,CASSVSLLLQETQYF
.,.,TRBV2,TRBJ2-3,TGTGCCAGCAGTTTCCACCTGCGGGATACGCAGTATTTT,CASSFHLRDTQYF
.,once,TRBV11-2,TRBJ2-1,TGTGCCAGCAGCTCGTCCGGGGAGGGGGGCCATGAGCAGTTCTTC,CASSSSGEGGHEQFF
TRBD1,.,TRBV30,TRBJ1-5,TGTGCCTGGAGTCTCCCATTGGGACAGGGCGGTCAGCCCCAGCATTTT,CAWSLPLGQGGQPQHF
TRBD1,.,TRBV4-2,TRBJ1-1,TGTGCCAGCAGCCGAGACAGGGAAGGTTCGCGTACTGAAGCTTTCTTT,CASSRDREGSRTEAFF
.,.,TRBV5-1,TRBJ2-1,TGCGCCAGCAGCCACAGGGGACTCTCCTACAATGAGCAGTTCTTC,CASSHRGLSYNEQFF
.,.,TRBV29-1,TRBJ1-4,TGCAGCGTGGGATGGGACCAGGGCGAAAAACTGTTTTTT,CSVGWDQGEKLFF
TRBD1,.,TRBV5-1,TRBJ1-6,TGCGCCAGCAGCTTTACACGGACAGGGAATTCACCCCTCCACTTT,CASSFTRTGNSPLHF
.,.,TRBV5-5,TRBJ1-6,TGTGCCAGCAGCTTGTTAGGGGCCTCCTATAATTCACCCCTCCACTTT,CASSLLGASYNSPLHF
TRBD1,.,TRBV7-8,TRBJ1-4,TGTGCCAGCAGCACTACCGACAGGGGGCTAAAACTGTTTTTT,CASSTTDRGLKLFF
.,.,TRBV6-6,TRBJ1-5,TGTGCCAGCAGTTCGGGGGGGCGGCATCAGCCCCAGCATTTT,CASSSGGRHQPQHF
.,.,TRBV4-1,TRBJ1-1,TGCGCCAGCAGCCTAAGTGACAGGTTCACTGAAGCTTTCTTT,CASSLSDRFTEAFF
TRBD1,.,TRBV2,TRBJ1-1,TGTGCCAGCAGTGAAACGGAGACAGGGGGCGTCACTGAAGCTTTCTTT,CASSETETGGVTEAFF
.,.,TRBV5-5,TRBJ2-1,TGTGCCAGCAGCTTAGTCCCGACGTCCTACAATGAGCAGTTCTTC,CASSLVPTSYNEQFF
.,.,TRBV7-2,TRBJ2-7,TGTGCCAGCAGCTTAGAAATCAGTGCCTACGAGCAGTACTTC,CASSLEISAYEQYF
TRBD2,.,TRBV9,TRBJ2-7,TGTGCCAGCAGCGTACAAGCGGGGGGATCCTACGAGCAGTACTTC,CASSVQAGGSYEQYF
.,.,TRBV6-1,TRBJ2-1,TGTGCCAGCACCTTCAGCACGAGGGAGCAGTTCTTC,CASTFSTREQFF
.,once,TRBV28,TRBJ1-1,TGTGCCAGCACCCACGGGAGGGGCAGGGTTCGGCTGAACACTGAAGCTTTCTTT,CASTHGRGRVRLNTEAFF
.,.,TRBV9,TRBJ1-5,TGTGCCAGCAGCGTAGATTGGGTGCAGCCCCAGCATTTT,CASSVDWVQPQHF
.,.,TRBV27,TRBJ2-5,TGTGCCAGCAGTGCCGCTCGCCTAGGGACGGAGACCCAGTACTTC,CASSAARLGTETQYF
.,once,TRBV11-2,TRBJ1-5,TGTGCCAGCAGCCAGGGTCTAGATCAGCCCCAGCATTTT,CASSQGLDQPQHF
.,.,TRBV2,TRBJ2-7,TGTGCCAGCGTCGCAGGGACTTCATACGAGCAGTACTTC,CASVAGTSYEQYF
.,.,TRBV12-2,TRBJ2-1,TGTGCAAGTCGCTTTAGCGGGTTCTTGTATGAGTACTACAATGAGCAGTTCTTC,CASRFSGFLYEYYNEQFF
.,.,TRBV2,TRBJ2-7,TGTGCCAGCAGGCCGGGAGCGGGTCTCGCCTACGAGCAGTACTTC,CASRPGAGLAYEQYF
TRBD2,.,TRBV7-3,TRBJ2-3,TGTGCCAGCAGCCGGACTAGCGGGGGAAAGAGCACAGATACGCAGTATTTT,CASSRTSGGKSTDTQYF
.,few,TRBV18,TRBJ2-1,TGTGCCAGCTCACCGGGGTTAGGTGCAGGGCAGTTCTTC,CASSPGLGAGQFF
.,.,TRBV7-2,TRBJ2-1,TGTGCCAGCAGCGGGACTGGGCGGATCAGTGAGCAGTTCTTC,CASSGTGRISEQFF
.,.,TRBV19,TRBJ2-6,TGTGCCAGTAGTATACAAGGGTTTCCCTCTGGGGCCAACGTCCTGACTTTC,CASSIQGFPSGANVLTF
.,.,TRBV7-9,TRBJ2-2,TGTGCCAGCAGCACTGGTGCAGGATTTTTCACCGGGGAGCTGTTTTTT,CASSTGAGFFTGELFF
.,.,TRBV11-3,TRBJ2-2,TGTGCCAGCAGCTTAGTTGGTTCCGGGGAGCTGTTTTTT,CASSLVGSGELFF
.,.,TRBV15,TRBJ2-7,TGTGCCACCAGCCAAAGGCGGAGTTCCTACGAGCAGTACTTC,CATSQRRSSYEQYF
TRBD2,.,TRBV28,TRBJ2-1,TGTGCCAGCAACGAGGGCGGGACTAGCGGGGGGTACAACGAGCAGTTCTTC,CASNEGGTSGGYNEQFF
TRBD1,.,TRBV7-8,TRBJ2-7,TGTGCCAGCAGCCTGCTGTTCAGGGACAGGCGCTACGAGCAGTACTTC,CASSLLFRDRRYEQYF
TRBD2,.,TRBV10-2,TRBJ2-1,TGCGCCAGCCTGGGACTAGCGGGGGATCTCTTCTACAATGAGCAGTTCTTC,CASLGLAGDLFYNEQFF